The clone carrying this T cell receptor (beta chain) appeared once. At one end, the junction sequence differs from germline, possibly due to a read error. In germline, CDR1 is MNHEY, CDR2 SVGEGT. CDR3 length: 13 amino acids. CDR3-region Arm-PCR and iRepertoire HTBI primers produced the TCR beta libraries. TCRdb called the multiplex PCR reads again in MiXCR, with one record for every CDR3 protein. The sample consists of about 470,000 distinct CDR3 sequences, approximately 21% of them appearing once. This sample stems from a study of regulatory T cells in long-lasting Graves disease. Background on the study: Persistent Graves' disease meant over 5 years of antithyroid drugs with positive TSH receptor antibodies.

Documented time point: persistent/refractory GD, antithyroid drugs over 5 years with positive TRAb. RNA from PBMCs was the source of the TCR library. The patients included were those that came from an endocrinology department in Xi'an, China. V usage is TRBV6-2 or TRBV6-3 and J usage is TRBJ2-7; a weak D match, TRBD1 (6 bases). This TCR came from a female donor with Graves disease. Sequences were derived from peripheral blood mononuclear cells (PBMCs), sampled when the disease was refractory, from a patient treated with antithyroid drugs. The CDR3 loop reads CASSLRGSYEQDF. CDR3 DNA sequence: TGTGCCAGCAGTTTAAGGGGGTCCTACGAGCAGGACTTC.